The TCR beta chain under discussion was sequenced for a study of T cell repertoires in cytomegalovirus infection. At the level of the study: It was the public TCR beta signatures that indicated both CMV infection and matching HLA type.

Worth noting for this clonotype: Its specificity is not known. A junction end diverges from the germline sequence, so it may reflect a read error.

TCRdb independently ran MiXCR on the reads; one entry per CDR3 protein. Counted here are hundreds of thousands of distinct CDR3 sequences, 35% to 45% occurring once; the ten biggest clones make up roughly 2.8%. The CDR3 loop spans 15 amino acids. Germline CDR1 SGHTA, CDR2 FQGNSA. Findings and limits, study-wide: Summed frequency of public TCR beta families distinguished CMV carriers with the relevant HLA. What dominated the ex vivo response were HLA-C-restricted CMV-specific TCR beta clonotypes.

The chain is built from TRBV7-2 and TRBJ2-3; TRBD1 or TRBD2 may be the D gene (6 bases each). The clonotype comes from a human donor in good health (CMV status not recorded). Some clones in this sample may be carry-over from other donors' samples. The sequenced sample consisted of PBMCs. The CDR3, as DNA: TGTGCCAGAAGCTTCGTGGGGGGCGCCACAGATACGCAGTATTTT. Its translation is CARSFVGGATDTQYF.